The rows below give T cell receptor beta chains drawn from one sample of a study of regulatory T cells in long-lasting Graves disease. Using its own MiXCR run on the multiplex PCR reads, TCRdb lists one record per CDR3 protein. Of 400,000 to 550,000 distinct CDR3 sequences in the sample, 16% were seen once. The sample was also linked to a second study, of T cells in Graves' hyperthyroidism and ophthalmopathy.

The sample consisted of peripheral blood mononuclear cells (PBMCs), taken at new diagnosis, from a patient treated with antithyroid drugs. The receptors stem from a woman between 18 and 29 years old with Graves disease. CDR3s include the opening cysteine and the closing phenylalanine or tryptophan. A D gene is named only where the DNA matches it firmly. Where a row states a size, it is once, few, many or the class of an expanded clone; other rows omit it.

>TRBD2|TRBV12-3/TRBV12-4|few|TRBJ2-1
CASRGLAGEGEQFF
TGTGCCAGCAGGGGACTAGCGGGAGAGGGTGAGCAGTTCTTC
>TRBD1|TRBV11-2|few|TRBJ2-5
CASSATGLAETQYF
TGTGCCAGCAGCGCGACAGGGCTTGCAGAGACCCAGTACTTC
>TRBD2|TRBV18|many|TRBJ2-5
CASSAGEPWETQYF
TGTGCCAGCTCAGCGGGAGAACCATGGGAGACCCAGTACTTC
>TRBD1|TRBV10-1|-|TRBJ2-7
CASSESWTGDGYEQYF
TGCGCCAGCAGTGAGTCTTGGACAGGGGATGGGTACGAGCAGTACTTC
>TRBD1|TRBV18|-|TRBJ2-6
CVSSPGQPSGANVLTF
TGTGTCAGCTCACCGGGACAGCCCTCTGGGGCCAACGTCCTGACTTTC
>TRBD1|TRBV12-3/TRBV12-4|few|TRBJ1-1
CASSRRQGTEAFF
TGTGCCAGCAGCCGGCGACAGGGGACTGAAGCTTTCTTT
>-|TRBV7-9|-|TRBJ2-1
CASSRPVERALSSYNEQFF
TGTGCCAGCAGCCGTCCCGTGGAGCGGGCCCTGAGCTCCTACAATGAGCAGTTCTTC
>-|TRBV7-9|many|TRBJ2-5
CASSPTDQETQYF
TGTGCCAGCAGCCCGACAGACCAAGAGACCCAGTACTTC
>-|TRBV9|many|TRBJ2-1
CASSYSGGGNNEQFF
TGTGCCAGCAGCTACTCCGGGGGCGGCAACAATGAGCAGTTCTTC
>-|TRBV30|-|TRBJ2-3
CAWSIRDSTDTQYF
TGTGCCTGGAGCATAAGAGATAGCACAGATACGCAGTATTTT
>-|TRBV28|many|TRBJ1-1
CASSLLRQETNTEAFF
TGTGCCAGCAGTTTACTCCGACAGGAGACAAACACTGAAGCTTTCTTT
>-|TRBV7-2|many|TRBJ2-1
CASSLIGGNSYNEQFF
TGTGCCAGCAGCTTAATCGGGGGAAACTCCTACAATGAGCAGTTCTTC
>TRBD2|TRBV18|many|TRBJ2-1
CASSPPGTSGNEQFF
TGTGCCAGCTCACCACCCGGGACTAGCGGCAATGAGCAGTTCTTC
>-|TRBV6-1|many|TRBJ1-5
CASSDPWPQHF
TGTGCCAGCAGTGACCCGTGGCCCCAGCATTTT
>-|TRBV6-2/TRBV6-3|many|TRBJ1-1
CATFSGAFRTEAFF
TGTGCCACCTTTTCGGGGGCTTTTCGCACTGAAGCTTTCTTT
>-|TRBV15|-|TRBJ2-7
CATSILTDTSYEQYF
TGTGCCACCAGCATACTAACTGACACCTCCTACGAGCAGTACTTC
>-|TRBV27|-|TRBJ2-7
CAPPRPGGSYEQYF
TGTGCCCCACCGAGGCCGGGCGGCTCCTACGAGCAGTACTTC
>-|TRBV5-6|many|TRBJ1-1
CASSLASQGGQGEAFF
TGTGCCAGCAGCTTGGCTTCGCAAGGGGGGCAAGGTGAAGCTTTCTTT
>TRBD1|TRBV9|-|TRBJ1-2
CASSGRPDRGLDYGYTF
TGTGCCAGCAGCGGCCGACCAGACAGGGGGCTGGACTATGGCTACACCTTC
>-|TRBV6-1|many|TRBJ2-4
CASSEALGSGTKNIQYF
TGTGCCAGCAGTGAAGCTTTGGGGAGCGGTACCAAAAACATTCAGTACTTC
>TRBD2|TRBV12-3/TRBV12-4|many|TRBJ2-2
CASSFPVASGLKNTGELFF
TGTGCCAGCAGTTTTCCGGTGGCTAGCGGTCTGAAGAACACCGGGGAGCTGTTTTTT
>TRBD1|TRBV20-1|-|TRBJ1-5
CSARDFRTGGNQPQHF
TGCAGTGCTAGAGATTTCAGGACAGGGGGCAATCAGCCCCAGCATTTT
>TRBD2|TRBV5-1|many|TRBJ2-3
CASSLGLAGGKDTQYF
TGCGCCAGCAGCTTGGGACTAGCGGGAGGGAAAGATACGCAGTATTTT
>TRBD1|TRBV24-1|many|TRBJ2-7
CATSTTGSNYEQYF
TGTGCCACCAGCACGACAGGGAGCAACTACGAGCAGTACTTC
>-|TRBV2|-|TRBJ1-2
CASSEAWGASYGYTF
TGTGCCAGCAGTGAAGCGTGGGGGGCTAGCTATGGCTACACCTTC
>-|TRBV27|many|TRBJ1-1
CASSLGTWNTEAFF
TGTGCCAGCAGTTTGGGGACATGGAACACTGAAGCTTTCTTT
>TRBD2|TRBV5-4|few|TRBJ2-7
CASSTRLAGIYEQYF
TGTGCCAGCAGCACGAGACTAGCGGGAATTTACGAGCAGTACTTC
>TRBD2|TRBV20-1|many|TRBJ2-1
CSARVATSGRGNEQFF
TGCAGTGCTAGAGTGGCGACTAGCGGGAGGGGCAATGAGCAGTTCTTC
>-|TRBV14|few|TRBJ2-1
CASSRRRGGSSYNEQFF
TGTGCCAGCAGCCGCCGACGAGGCGGAAGCTCCTACAATGAGCAGTTCTTC
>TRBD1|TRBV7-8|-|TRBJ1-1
CASSLYGWGQGGDTEAFF
TGTGCCAGCAGCTTATATGGCTGGGGACAGGGGGGGGACACTGAAGCTTTCTTT
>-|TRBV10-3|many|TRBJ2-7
CAISEILGTPRSYEQYF
TGTGCCATCAGTGAGATTTTGGGGACCCCACGATCCTACGAGCAGTACTTC
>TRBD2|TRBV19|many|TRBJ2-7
CASTKTGLAGVSYEQYF
TGTGCCAGTACCAAGACGGGACTAGCGGGAGTATCCTACGAGCAGTACTTC
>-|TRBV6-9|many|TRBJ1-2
CASSYIGLDGYTF
TGTGCCAGCAGTTACATAGGGCTTGATGGCTACACCTTC
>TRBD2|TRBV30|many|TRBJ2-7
CAWSVAGVRNEQYF
TGTGCCTGGAGTGTAGCGGGAGTGAGAAACGAGCAGTACTTC
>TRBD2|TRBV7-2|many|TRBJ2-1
CASSREDPYNEQFF
TGTGCCAGCAGCCGGGAGGACCCCTACAATGAGCAGTTCTTC
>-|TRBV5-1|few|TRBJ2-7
CASSSAVEQYF
TGCGCCAGCAGCTCAGCGGTTGAGCAGTACTTC
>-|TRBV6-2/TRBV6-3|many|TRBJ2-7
CASSYYGSEREQYF
TGTGCCAGCAGTTACTACGGGAGTGAGAGAGAGCAGTACTTC
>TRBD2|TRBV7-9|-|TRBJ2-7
CASSGTSGRVYEQYF
TGTGCCAGCAGCGGGACTAGCGGGAGAGTCTACGAGCAGTACTTC
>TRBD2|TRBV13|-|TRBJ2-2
CASSRGLIGELFF
TGTGCCAGCAGCAGGGGACTAATCGGGGAGCTGTTTTTT
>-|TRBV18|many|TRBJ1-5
CASSPWGGDNQPQHF
TGTGCCAGCTCACCATGGGGGGGGGACAATCAGCCCCAGCATTTT
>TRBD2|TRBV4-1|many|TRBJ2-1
CASSQDRARLAVDNEQFF
TGCGCCAGCAGCCAAGATCGGGCACGACTAGCGGTCGACAATGAGCAGTTCTTC
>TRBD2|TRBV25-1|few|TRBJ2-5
CASSEGLAEQTQYF
TGTGCCAGCAGTGAGGGACTAGCGGAGCAGACCCAGTACTTC
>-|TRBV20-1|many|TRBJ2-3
CSASLRQSSTDTQYF
TGCAGTGCTAGTCTTCGGCAGTCTAGCACAGATACGCAGTATTTT